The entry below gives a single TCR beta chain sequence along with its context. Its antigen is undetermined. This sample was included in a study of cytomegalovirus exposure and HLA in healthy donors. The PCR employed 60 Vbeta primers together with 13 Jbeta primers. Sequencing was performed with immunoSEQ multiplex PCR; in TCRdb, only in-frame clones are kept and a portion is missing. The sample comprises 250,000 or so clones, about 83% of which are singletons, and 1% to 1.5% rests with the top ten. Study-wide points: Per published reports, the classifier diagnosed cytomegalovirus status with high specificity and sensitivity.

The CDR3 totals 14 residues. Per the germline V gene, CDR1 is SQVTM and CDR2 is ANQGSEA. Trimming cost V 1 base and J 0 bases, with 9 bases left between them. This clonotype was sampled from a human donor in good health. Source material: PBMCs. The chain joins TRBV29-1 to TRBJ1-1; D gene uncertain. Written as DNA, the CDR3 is TGCAGCGTTGAAGTTCAAGAGTTGAACACTGAAGCTTTCTTT. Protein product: CSVEVQELNTEAFF.